The clone carrying this T cell receptor (beta chain) has a count of ten or more. Its target is unknown. These data belong to a study of T-cell memory formation after mild COVID-19. Study-level findings and limits: Among clones contracting day 15 to 85, CD4/CD8 was balanced, whereas later expanders leaned CD4+.

Libraries for TCRalpha and TCRbeta carried sample barcodes and unique molecular identifiers via 5'RACE. MiXCR was run by TCRdb on the 5' RACE reads, yielding one entry per CDR3 protein. In the table there are some 31,000 distinct CDR3 sequences, around 12% of which are singletons. The germline V gene encodes CDR1 MGHRA and CDR2 YSYEKL. The CDR3 length is 16 residues. V gave up 0 bases and J gave up 1 base, with 12 bases separating them. The receptor was derived from an adult woman who had mild COVID-19 (a few samples of this study predate the infection). Cell type and time point are not known. The chain is built from TRBV4-1 and TRBJ1-1; D call uncertain. Sequencing was done on a sample of PBMCs or a T cell subset sorted from them (not recorded which). The CDR3 sequence is CASSQDGPWANTEAFF. DNA for the CDR3: TGCGCCAGCAGCCAAGATGGCCCCTGGGCGAACACTGAAGCTTTCTTT.